This TCR beta chain emerged from a study of T cell responses to AZD1222 COVID-19 vaccine. The repertoire was sequenced with immunoSEQ multiplex PCR; TCRdb's copy has only in-frame clones and lacks some. The data hold nearly 110,000 clones, with around 90% observed a single time. Germline V gene data show CDR1 as GTSNPN and CDR2 as SVGIG (reference sequence). V gave up 5 bases and J gave up 8 bases; unmatched junction bases: 8. This CDR3 region has 13 residues. The sequencing here drew on peripheral blood, taken 28 days after the second AZD1222 dose. The origin of this receptor is an adult who received the AZD1222 COVID-19 vaccine. The chain carries TRBV30 and TRBJ1-4; TRBD1 agrees at 7 bases. In DNA, the CDR3 is TGTGCCTGGGGGGGTGACAGGGTAGAAAAACTGTTTTTT. Residues: CAWGGDRVEKLFF.